The 21 T cell receptor beta chains reported below all come from one sample, sequenced in a study of blood T cell repertoires in COVID-19. Produced via immunoSEQ multiplex PCR; TCRdb's table is partial and in-frame only. This table has about 12,000 clones, roughly nine tenths appearing once. The material sequenced was peripheral blood. The receptors were gathered from a man in his 70s with active COVID-19.

V is TRBV27 and J is TRBJ1-2; D is uncertain. This CDR3 has 13 amino acids. Looked up from germline, CDR1 is MNHEY and CDR2 is SMNVEV (reference sequence). The V end was cut by 6 bases, the J end by 2 bases, with 10 bases between. The CDR3, as DNA: TGTGCCAGCAGGGACGGGATCAACTATGGCTACACCTTC. Encoded protein: CASRDGINYGYTF.

The chain has TRBV6-6 and TRBJ2-2; D is possibly TRBD2 (7 bases). CDR1 is MNHNY, CDR2 SVGAGI, per germline (reference sequence). The CDR3 has 16 amino acids. Trimming removed 2 bases at V and 3 bases at J, with 13 bases between. In DNA, the CDR3 is TGTGCCAGCAGTTACACGGGGGGCGCCTACACCGGGGAGCTGTTTTTT. Its translation: CASSYTGGAYTGELFF.

DNA of the CDR3: TGTGCCTGGAGTGTAGGACTAGCGGGGCTCCGCACCGGGGAGCTGTTTTTT. It specifies CAWSVGLAGLRTGELFF. The rearrangement links TRBV30 to TRBJ2-2; 12 positions match TRBD2. J lost 4 bases, V lost 0 bases, and 6 bases had no gene match. Germline V gene lookup returns CDR1 GTSNPN and CDR2 SVGIG (reference sequence). The CDR3 has 17 residues.

This chain joins TRBV28 and TRBJ1-2; TRBD1 matches at 7 bases. The CDR3 covers 14 residues. V lost 2 bases, J lost 2 bases, and 2 bases stayed unmatched. Germline CDR1 reads MDHEN; CDR2 reads SYDVKM. The CDR3 protein is CASSLQTGNYGYTF. CDR3 sequence (DNA): TGTGCCAGCAGTTTACAGACAGGGAACTATGGCTACACCTTC.

The chain employs TRBV29-1 and TRBJ2-4; D not resolved. CDR3 length: 13 residues. V was cut by 5 bases and J by 0 bases, with 8 bases left in between. The germline CDR1 and CDR2 sequences are SQVTM and ANQGSEA. The CDR3 spells CSVLLLAKNIQYF. CDR3 nucleotides: TGCAGCGTTCTATTACTAGCCAAAAACATTCAGTACTTC.

This chain joins TRBV3-1 (or the pseudogene TRBV3-2) and TRBJ2-1; D remains unclear. V lost 1 base to trimming and J lost 5 bases, with 18 bases between them. The CDR3 covers 17 residues. Germline V gene sequence: CDR1 LGHDT, CDR2 YNNKEL (reference sequence). The DNA for the CDR3 is TGTGCCAGCAGCCAAGCGTCGGCCAGGTGTTCTGACAATGAGCAGTTCTTC. This codes for CASSQASARCSDNEQFF.

The chain links TRBV2 to TRBJ2-2; D gene uncertain. CDR1 is SNHLY, CDR2 FYNNEI, per germline. The CDR3 runs 13 residues. V dropped 4 bases and J dropped 5 bases, with 8 bases sitting between them. The CDR3 bases are TGTGCCAGCAGTGCTCAGAAGACCGGGGAGCTGTTTTTT. It translates to CASSAQKTGELFF.

The V call is TRBV7-9, the J call TRBJ1-1, with 7 bases matching TRBD1. Per germline, CDR1 SEHNR and CDR2 FQNEAQ (reference sequence). This CDR3 region has 13 residues. Trimming at V came to 0 bases and at J to 6 bases, leaving 1 base not matched to a gene. CDR3: CASSLAGGAEAFF. CDR3 in DNA: TGTGCCAGCAGCTTAGCAGGGGGCGCTGAAGCTTTCTTT.

The chain joins TRBV12-3 or TRBV12-4 to TRBJ1-2; no clear D gene. The CDR3 is made up of 12 amino acids. Trimming pared 3 bases from V and 8 bases from J, leaving 10 bases between. CDR3: CASSLGPGGYTF. For the CDR3, the DNA is TGTGCCAGCAGTTTGGGCCCAGGAGGCTACACCTTC.

This clone is a singleton in its sample. The chain couples TRBV11-3 to TRBJ1-2, with a weak D call TRBD1 (5 bases). With 0 bases removed from V and 12 bases from J, the gap between germline ends came to 14 bases. Germline lookup yields CDR1 SGHNT and CDR2 YENEEA. This CDR3 spans 13 amino acids. The CDR3 loop is CASSLESEGRHTF. CDR3 sequence (DNA): TGTGCCAGCAGCTTAGAGTCGGAGGGGAGACACACCTTC.

The chain has TRBV21-1 and TRBJ2-7; the DNA was not compared with TRBD1, the D call given in the table. TRBV21-1 represents a pseudogene. The CDR3 has 14 amino acids. CDR3 DNA sequence: TGTGCCAGCAGCCCTTCAGGGCCACCTTACGAGCAGTACTTC. Translating it yields CASSPSGPPYEQYF.

The chain employs TRBV7-2 and TRBJ1-2; D is perhaps TRBD1 (5 bases). The CDR3 length is 15 residues. The ends were cut back, 1 base at V and 4 bases at J, with 13 bases in the middle. The germline gives CDR1 SGHTA, CDR2 FQGNSA. The CDR3 nucleotides are TGTGCCAGCAGCTTAGATCGCGGGGGAGGCTATGGCTACACCTTC. Its protein product is CASSLDRGGGYGYTF.

The chain uses TRBV7-2 and TRBJ2-7, with a possible D match to TRBD1 (6 bases). Germline CDR1 SGHTA, CDR2 FQGNSA. The CDR3 runs 15 residues. V was clipped by 8 bases and J by 2 bases, with 19 bases between them. Written as DNA, the CDR3 is TGTGCCAGCGGTTACCCCAGGACAGTGGCCTACGAGCAGTACTTC. It specifies CASGYPRTVAYEQYF.

This clone was seen a few times. The genes are TRBV25-1 and TRBJ2-2, with TRBD2 matching 12 bases. The CDR3 length is 17 residues. In germline, CDR1 is MGHDK, CDR2 SYGVNS. V was pared by 3 bases and J by 4 bases, with 6 bases of the junction left unmatched. DNA of the CDR3: TGTGCCAGCAGTGAGCTAGCGGGAGGGCGGCGCACCGGGGAGCTGTTTTTT. Protein sequence: CASSELAGGRRTGELFF.

This clone has only a few counts. The rearrangement joins TRBV29-1 to TRBJ1-5, with 8 bases fitting TRBD1. Germline V CDR1 and CDR2: SQVTM, ANQGSEA. This CDR3 comprises 13 residues. With V trimmed by 7 bases and J by 2 bases, 4 bases remained unmatched. The CDR3 bases are TGCAGCGGCGGACAGGGCCGCAATCAGCCCCAGCATTTT. Translation: CSGGQGRNQPQHF.

This clone was seen a few times. The rearrangement joins TRBV6-2 or TRBV6-3 to TRBJ2-7; D is unresolved. V lost 6 bases and J 0 bases, leaving 15 bases between the germline ends. This CDR3 region has 15 residues. From germline, CDR1 is MNHEY and CDR2 SVGEGT. CDR3: CASSRTYTDSYEQYF. For the CDR3, the DNA is TGTGCCAGCAGCCGAACCTATACAGACTCCTACGAGCAGTACTTC.

This chain uses TRBV10-3 with TRBJ2-2, with 7 bases that match TRBD1. This CDR3 comprises 14 residues. Germline CDR1 reads ENHRY; CDR2 reads SYGVKD. V dropped 2 bases and J dropped 7; count of bases not matched to a gene: 4. CDR3 protein: CAISETGDIGELFF. The CDR3 DNA reads TGTGCCATCAGTGAGACAGGGGATATCGGGGAGCTGTTTTTT.

This clone showed up just once. The rearrangement uses TRBV10-3 and TRBJ2-3; unclear D gene. Trimming stripped 4 bases from V and 0 bases from J, with 8 bases between. Germline V gene lookup returns CDR1 ENHRY and CDR2 SYGVKD. The length of the CDR3 is 14 residues. The CDR3 DNA is TGTGCCATCAGTGGGGCGTTTAGCACAGATACGCAGTATTTT. Encoded protein: CAISGAFSTDTQYF.

The chain couples TRBV6-5 to TRBJ2-4; D not certain. The CDR3 has 11 residues. Germline V gene sequence: CDR1 MNHEY, CDR2 SVGAGI. Trimming removed 8 bases from V and 7 bases from J, with 9 bases in between. CDR3 in DNA: TGTGCCAGCCGGGTCAATAACATTCAGTACTTC. Residues: CASRVNNIQYF.

The chain links TRBV28 to TRBJ2-7; maybe TRBD1 (5 bases). The CDR3 has 13 amino acids. The germline V gene encodes CDR1 MDHEN and CDR2 SYDVKM. The ends were cut back, 0 bases at V and 7 bases at J, with 10 bases in the middle. The CDR3, as DNA: TGTGCCAGCAGTTTATGGCCAGGGCGGGAGCAGTACTTC. The encoded protein is CASSLWPGREQYF.

V usage is TRBV14 and J usage is TRBJ1-4, with a weak D call TRBD1 (5 bases). The V gene lost 2 bases and the J gene lost 0 bases, with 13 bases spanning the gap. Germline-derived CDR1 and CDR2 are SGHDN and FVKESK. The CDR3 is 17 residues long. The CDR3: CASSQYRTLATNEKLFF. CDR3 in DNA: TGTGCCAGCAGCCAATACAGGACCCTGGCAACTAATGAAAAACTGTTTTTT.